The rows below give T cell receptor beta chains drawn from one sample of a study of T-cell memory formation after mild COVID-19. TCRdb recomputed calls from the 5' RACE reads with MiXCR, one row per CDR3 protein. Of about 260,000 distinct CDR3 sequences in the sample, 15% to 20% were seen once. The source material was PBMCs or a T cell subset sorted from them (not recorded which). The receptors originated from a man between 18 and 35 years old who had mild COVID-19 (a few samples of this study predate the infection). Cell type and time point are not known. The CDR3 runs from the conserved cysteine through the conserved F or W. Each record gives: CDR3 DNA, CDR3 protein, D gene, V gene, J gene, clone size. D genes are given only for firm matches. A clone size is listed for some rows: how often the clone was seen (once, few, many), or a class if it is expanded.

CDR3nt: TGTGCCACCAGCAGAGGAGGCTTGGGTGAAAAACTGTTTTTT; CDR3aa: CATSRGGLGEKLFF; d_gene: .; v_gene: TRBV15; j_gene: TRBJ1-4; abundance: few
CDR3nt: TGTGCCAGCAGCTTGGCAACCGACAGGGGCGATGGCTACACCTTC; CDR3aa: CASSLATDRGDGYTF; d_gene: TRBD1; v_gene: TRBV5-6; j_gene: TRBJ1-2; abundance: .
CDR3nt: TGTGCCAGCGGAGGGGGGGCGAACACTGAAGCTTTCTTT; CDR3aa: CASGGGANTEAFF; d_gene: .; v_gene: TRBV7-9; j_gene: TRBJ1-1; abundance: many
CDR3nt: TGTGCCAGCAGTCCGAGTCTGGAGCAGTACTTC; CDR3aa: CASSPSLEQYF; d_gene: .; v_gene: TRBV6-2/TRBV6-3; j_gene: TRBJ2-7; abundance: .
CDR3nt: TGTGCCAGCAGTTACTCGGCCGGAAAAGGGTACAATGAGCAGTTCTTC; CDR3aa: CASSYSAGKGYNEQFF; d_gene: .; v_gene: TRBV6-5; j_gene: TRBJ2-1; abundance: few
CDR3nt: TGTGCCAGCAGGAGCCCCGGGCGGGAGCAGTTCTTC; CDR3aa: CASRSPGREQFF; d_gene: .; v_gene: TRBV7-9; j_gene: TRBJ2-1; abundance: .
CDR3nt: TGCGCCAGCAGCCAAGATTCACGGCGGGGGGGCCTGGAGACCCAGTACTTC; CDR3aa: CASSQDSRRGGLETQYF; d_gene: TRBD2; v_gene: TRBV4-1; j_gene: TRBJ2-5; abundance: .
CDR3nt: TGCAGTGCTGGTCGACAGTTGAACACTGAAGCTTTCTTT; CDR3aa: CSAGRQLNTEAFF; d_gene: .; v_gene: TRBV20-1; j_gene: TRBJ1-1; abundance: few
CDR3nt: TGTGCCAGCAGGGGGACAGGGGTAAATCAGCCCCAGCATTTT; CDR3aa: CASRGTGVNQPQHF; d_gene: TRBD1; v_gene: TRBV27; j_gene: TRBJ1-5; abundance: few
CDR3nt: TGTGCCATTAGCGGGGGAGTCGCAGATACGCAGTATTTT; CDR3aa: CAISGGVADTQYF; d_gene: TRBD2; v_gene: TRBV10-3; j_gene: TRBJ2-3; abundance: few
CDR3nt: TGTGCCTGGAGTGGAGGGAGTGGGAGACAGCCCCAGCATTTT; CDR3aa: CAWSGGSGRQPQHF; d_gene: .; v_gene: TRBV30; j_gene: TRBJ1-5; abundance: .
CDR3nt: TGCAGTGCCCCGGGACAGGAAGATAATTCACCCCTCCACTTT; CDR3aa: CSAPGQEDNSPLHF; d_gene: TRBD1; v_gene: TRBV20-1; j_gene: TRBJ1-6; abundance: few
CDR3nt: TGTGCCAGCAGTTCGTCACAGTTCAATCAGCCCCAGCATTTT; CDR3aa: CASSSSQFNQPQHF; d_gene: .; v_gene: TRBV12-3/TRBV12-4; j_gene: TRBJ1-5; abundance: .
CDR3nt: TGCGCCAGCAGCTGGGGACAGGGGGGGAACAATGATCAGTTCTTC; CDR3aa: CASSWGQGGNNDQFF; d_gene: TRBD1; v_gene: TRBV5-1; j_gene: TRBJ2-1; abundance: .
CDR3nt: TGTGCCTGGGGTCCCGGGACAGGGGGGATCGAAGCTTTCTTT; CDR3aa: CAWGPGTGGIEAFF; d_gene: TRBD1; v_gene: TRBV30; j_gene: TRBJ1-1; abundance: .
CDR3nt: TGTGCCAGCAGTCCTGCGGAGGAGCCCCAGCATTTT; CDR3aa: CASSPAEEPQHF; d_gene: .; v_gene: TRBV2; j_gene: TRBJ1-5; abundance: .
CDR3nt: TGTGCCAGCAGCCAGGGACAGGATAATTCACCCCTCCACTTT; CDR3aa: CASSQGQDNSPLHF; d_gene: TRBD1; v_gene: TRBV4-2; j_gene: TRBJ1-6; abundance: .
CDR3nt: TGTGCCATCAGTGTTGGGCAAACCGGGGAGCTGTTTTTT; CDR3aa: CAISVGQTGELFF; d_gene: .; v_gene: TRBV10-3; j_gene: TRBJ2-2; abundance: few
CDR3nt: TGTGCCACGACAGAGACTAGCACAGATACGCAGTATTTT; CDR3aa: CATTETSTDTQYF; d_gene: .; v_gene: TRBV10-3; j_gene: TRBJ2-3; abundance: .
CDR3nt: TGCGCCAGCAGCCACCAGACACCGCGGTTCTTC; CDR3aa: CASSHQTPRFF; d_gene: .; v_gene: TRBV4-3; j_gene: TRBJ2-1; abundance: few
CDR3nt: TGTGCCAGCAGCGCAACAGGGAGGACCTACTCCAATGAGCAGTTCTTC; CDR3aa: CASSATGRTYSNEQFF; d_gene: .; v_gene: TRBV9; j_gene: TRBJ2-1; abundance: few
CDR3nt: TGTGCCAGCAGCTTAGGCGGGACACGCTACGAGCAGTACTTC; CDR3aa: CASSLGGTRYEQYF; d_gene: .; v_gene: TRBV7-9; j_gene: TRBJ2-7; abundance: few
CDR3nt: TGTGCCAGCAGTTCAAGTGCCGCGGACAGGGAGAATGGCTACACCTTC; CDR3aa: CASSSSAADRENGYTF; d_gene: TRBD1; v_gene: TRBV6-6; j_gene: TRBJ1-2; abundance: .
CDR3nt: TGTGCCACCTCGGCTTGGGGGGCTCGCACAGATACGCAGTATTTT; CDR3aa: CATSAWGARTDTQYF; d_gene: .; v_gene: TRBV7-8; j_gene: TRBJ2-3; abundance: few
CDR3nt: TGCGCCAGCGGATTTGGGGGGCTACAAGAGACCCAGTACTTC; CDR3aa: CASGFGGLQETQYF; d_gene: .; v_gene: TRBV5-1; j_gene: TRBJ2-5; abundance: few
CDR3nt: TGTGCCAGCAGTTATGGAGGTTCCGGCTACACCTTC; CDR3aa: CASSYGGSGYTF; d_gene: .; v_gene: TRBV12-3/TRBV12-4; j_gene: TRBJ1-2; abundance: .
CDR3nt: TGCAGCGGCAGGTGGGGATACAATGAGCAGTTCTTC; CDR3aa: CSGRWGYNEQFF; d_gene: .; v_gene: TRBV29-1; j_gene: TRBJ2-1; abundance: .
CDR3nt: TGTGCCAGCAGCCAGGCCAGCCTGACCGGGGAGCTGTTTTTT; CDR3aa: CASSQASLTGELFF; d_gene: .; v_gene: TRBV12-3/TRBV12-4; j_gene: TRBJ2-2; abundance: .
CDR3nt: TGCGCCAGCAGCCAATCGATGGCATACCAAGAGACCCAGTACTTC; CDR3aa: CASSQSMAYQETQYF; d_gene: .; v_gene: TRBV4-1; j_gene: TRBJ2-5; abundance: .
CDR3nt: TGCGCCAGCAGCTTTGGGGGCCCCAATGAAGCTTTCTTT; CDR3aa: CASSFGGPNEAFF; d_gene: .; v_gene: TRBV5-1; j_gene: TRBJ1-1; abundance: many
CDR3nt: TGTGCCAGCAGCTTAGATCTAGGGGGAGGGAGTAGTCCGTTCTTC; CDR3aa: CASSLDLGGGSSPFF; d_gene: .; v_gene: TRBV11-2; j_gene: TRBJ2-1; abundance: .
CDR3nt: TGCGCCAGCAGCGTGGACCCCCTACCGGGTCCAGAAGCTTTCTTT; CDR3aa: CASSVDPLPGPEAFF; d_gene: .; v_gene: TRBV5-1; j_gene: TRBJ1-1; abundance: .
CDR3nt: TGCGCCAGCAGCTTGACGACTAGCGGGTCAGATACGCAGTATTTT; CDR3aa: CASSLTTSGSDTQYF; d_gene: TRBD2; v_gene: TRBV5-1; j_gene: TRBJ2-3; abundance: .
CDR3nt: TGCGCCAGCAGCTTGGAACAGGGCAATCAGCCCCAGCATTTT; CDR3aa: CASSLEQGNQPQHF; d_gene: .; v_gene: TRBV5-1; j_gene: TRBJ1-5; abundance: .
CDR3nt: TGTGCCAGCAGGACCGGGACCCAAGAGACCCAGTACTTC; CDR3aa: CASRTGTQETQYF; d_gene: .; v_gene: TRBV6-5; j_gene: TRBJ2-5; abundance: .
CDR3nt: TGTGCCAGCAGCCCAACTAGCGGGGGCGTTGGTACGCAGTATTTT; CDR3aa: CASSPTSGGVGTQYF; d_gene: TRBD2; v_gene: TRBV7-2; j_gene: TRBJ2-3; abundance: few
CDR3nt: TGCGCCAGCATCCTGGGGGCAGGGGAGGAGACCCAGTACTTC; CDR3aa: CASILGAGEETQYF; d_gene: .; v_gene: TRBV5-1; j_gene: TRBJ2-5; abundance: .
CDR3nt: TGTGCCAGCAGTTCCCAGGACGCCACAGATACGCAGTATTTT; CDR3aa: CASSSQDATDTQYF; d_gene: .; v_gene: TRBV12-3/TRBV12-4; j_gene: TRBJ2-3; abundance: few
CDR3nt: TGTGCCAGCAGCTTGGGACAGCCTATCTCTGGAAACACCATATATTTT; CDR3aa: CASSLGQPISGNTIYF; d_gene: .; v_gene: TRBV5-6; j_gene: TRBJ1-3; abundance: few
CDR3nt: TGCGCCAGCAGCCAAGATCCTAGCGGGGGATGGGAGACCCAGTACTTC; CDR3aa: CASSQDPSGGWETQYF; d_gene: TRBD2; v_gene: TRBV4-3; j_gene: TRBJ2-5; abundance: few
CDR3nt: TGTGCCAGCAGCTTGGACTTTACGACCCAGTACTTC; CDR3aa: CASSLDFTTQYF; d_gene: .; v_gene: TRBV7-6; j_gene: TRBJ2-5; abundance: .
CDR3nt: TGTGCCAGTAGTATTCTTTCCAGGGCAGAGTACAATGAGCAGTTCTTC; CDR3aa: CASSILSRAEYNEQFF; d_gene: .; v_gene: TRBV19; j_gene: TRBJ2-1; abundance: .
CDR3nt: TGCGCCAGCAGCTCCGACGGTGGGGGGGAGACCCAGTACTTC; CDR3aa: CASSSDGGGETQYF; d_gene: .; v_gene: TRBV5-1; j_gene: TRBJ2-5; abundance: many
CDR3nt: TGTGCCATCAGTAGAGGGATCTCGGGAGCAGATACGCAGTATTTT; CDR3aa: CAISRGISGADTQYF; d_gene: .; v_gene: TRBV10-3; j_gene: TRBJ2-3; abundance: .
CDR3nt: TGTGCCAGCACCATGACAGGGTGGGATGAAAAACTGTTTTTT; CDR3aa: CASTMTGWDEKLFF; d_gene: TRBD1; v_gene: TRBV28; j_gene: TRBJ1-4; abundance: few
CDR3nt: TGCGCCAGCAGTGAGTCCCACTCCTACGAGCAGTACTTC; CDR3aa: CASSESHSYEQYF; d_gene: .; v_gene: TRBV10-1; j_gene: TRBJ2-7; abundance: few
CDR3nt: TGTGCCAGCACCCAGGACGATCAGCCCCAGCATTTT; CDR3aa: CASTQDDQPQHF; d_gene: .; v_gene: TRBV12-3/TRBV12-4; j_gene: TRBJ1-5; abundance: many